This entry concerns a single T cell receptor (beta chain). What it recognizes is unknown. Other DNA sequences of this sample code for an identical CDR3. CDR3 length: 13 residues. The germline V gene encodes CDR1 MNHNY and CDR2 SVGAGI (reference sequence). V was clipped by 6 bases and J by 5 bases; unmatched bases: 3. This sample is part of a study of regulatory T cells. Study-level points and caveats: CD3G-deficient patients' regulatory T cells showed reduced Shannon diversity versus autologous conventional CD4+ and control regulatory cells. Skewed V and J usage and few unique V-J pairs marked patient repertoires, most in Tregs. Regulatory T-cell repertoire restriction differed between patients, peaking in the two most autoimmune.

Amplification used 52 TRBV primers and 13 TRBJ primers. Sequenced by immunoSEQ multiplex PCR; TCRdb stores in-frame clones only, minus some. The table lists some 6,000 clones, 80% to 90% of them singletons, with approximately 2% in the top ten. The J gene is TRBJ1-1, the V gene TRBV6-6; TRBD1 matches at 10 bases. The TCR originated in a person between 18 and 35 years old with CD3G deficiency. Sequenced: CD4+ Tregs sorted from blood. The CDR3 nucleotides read TGTGCCAGCAGCCGGACAGGGGGGACTGAAGCTTTCTTT. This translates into CASSRTGGTEAFF.